A single T cell receptor (beta chain) is shown here with its context. The germline gives CDR1 SSHAT, CDR2 FNYEAQ (reference sequence). The CDR3 totals 15 residues. V shed 0 bases and J shed 6 bases, with 12 bases lying between them. The data stem from a study of blood T cell repertoires in COVID-19. For the study at large: In each case, the material was cDNA or gDNA derived from T cells, B-cell-depleted T cells, or PBMCs.

Data came from immunoSEQ multiplex PCR; TCRdb stores just in-frame clones and leaves some out. The sample lists 30,000 to 35,000 clones; roughly four fifths were seen once. The TCR comes from a human donor in a cohort sampled during active COVID-19. J is TRBJ2-1 and V is TRBV7-7, with D possibly matching TRBD1 (5 bases). Sequencing was performed on peripheral blood. The CDR3 is CASSLALGQFNEQFF. CDR3 bases: TGTGCCAGCAGCTTAGCCCTCGGACAATTCAATGAGCAGTTCTTC.